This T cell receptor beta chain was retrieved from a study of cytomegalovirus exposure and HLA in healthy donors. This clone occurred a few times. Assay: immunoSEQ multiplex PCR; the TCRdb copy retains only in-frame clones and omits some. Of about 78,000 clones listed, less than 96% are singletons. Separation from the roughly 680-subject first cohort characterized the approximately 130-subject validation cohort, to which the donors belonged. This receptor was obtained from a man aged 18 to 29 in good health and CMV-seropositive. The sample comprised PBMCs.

This CDR3 reads CSVEEDGANYEQYF. The CDR3 region has the DNA TGCAGCGTTGAAGAGGATGGGGCAAACTACGAGCAGTACTTC. The chain recombines TRBV29-1 with TRBJ2-7; the D gene is possibly TRBD1 (5 bases). Trimming cost V 0 bases and J 3 bases, with 12 bases left between them. Per germline, CDR1 SQVTM and CDR2 ANQGSEA. The CDR3 is made up of 14 amino acids.